These 28 T cell receptor beta chains came from one sample sequenced in a study of T cells in Graves' hyperthyroidism and ophthalmopathy. RNA transcripts served as the template for amplifying TCR beta CDR3 regions. TCR CDR3 underwent first-round RT-PCR with the HTBI primer set. TCRdb ran MiXCR on the multiplex PCR reads and lists one entry per CDR3 protein. The repertoire has some 700,000 distinct CDR3 sequences, 17% of them found once; the top ten carry roughly a sixth. What was sequenced was blood. The receptors were sampled from a man over 45 with Graves' hyperthyroidism.

This chain links TRBV19 with TRBJ2-7; D not resolved. Germline CDR1 and CDR2: LNHDA and SQIVND (reference sequence). V lost 7 bases and J 2 bases, leaving 18 bases between the germline ends. The CDR3 covers 15 residues. As DNA, the CDR3 is TGTGCCAGTAAAGGCGAACGGGCGGCTACCTACGAGCAGTACTTC. This encodes CASKGERAATYEQYF.

This clonotype was picked up a small number of times. This chain joins TRBV29-1 and TRBJ2-7; 8 nucleotides line up with TRBD1. This CDR3 is 12 amino acids long. V shed 2 bases, J shed 3 bases, and the junction held 0 bases outside the gene matches. Germline-derived CDR1 and CDR2 are SQVTM and ANQGSEA. The CDR3 sequence is CSVETGGYEQYF. The CDR3, as DNA: TGCAGCGTTGAAACAGGGGGCTACGAGCAGTACTTC.

The chain links TRBV9 to TRBJ2-2; weak D call: TRBD2 (5 bases). This CDR3 has 15 amino acids. Trimming took 3 bases from V and 8 from J, leaving 17 bases between them. The germline V gene encodes CDR1 SGDLS and CDR2 YYNGEE. The CDR3 DNA reads as TGTGCCAGCAGCGCCACCGGGGTGGCGCTTGGGGAGCTGTTTTTT. As protein: CASSATGVALGELFF.

A word on this clonotype: An end of the junction differs from the germline gene, which may be a read error. This chain joins TRBV12-3 or TRBV12-4 and TRBJ2-1; TRBD2 agrees at 10 bases. The CDR3 has 12 residues. Written as DNA, the CDR3 is TGTGCCAGCAGTTTAATCGCTAGCGGGAGTCACTTC. As protein: CASSLIASGSHF.

Only a few counts were recorded for this clonotype. This chain connects TRBV6-1 to TRBJ1-2, with D uncertain. The CDR3 totals 17 residues. Germline V gene lookup returns CDR1 MNHNS and CDR2 SASEGT. Trimming cost V 7 bases and J 2 bases, with 23 bases left between them. The CDR3 protein is CASTTSLLALGNYGYTF. Here the CDR3 DNA reads TGTGCCAGCACCACCTCCCTGTTGGCTTTAGGGAACTATGGCTACACCTTC.

This clonotype was counted many times. The genes are TRBV6-2 or TRBV6-3 and TRBJ2-1; possibly TRBD2 for D (6 bases). This CDR3 spans 14 amino acids. Trimming removed 6 bases from V and 9 bases from J, with 18 bases in between. Germline values: CDR1 MNHEY, CDR2 SVGEGT. The CDR3 DNA reads TGTGCCAGCAGCGGGGAGCGACTAGTAGGTGAGCAGTTCTTC. This sequence encodes CASSGERLVGEQFF.

The rearrangement uses TRBV7-2 and TRBJ2-5; TRBD2 aligns across 12 bases. V was clipped by 5 bases and J by 4 bases; unmatched bases: 5. The CDR3 totals 15 residues. Germline V gives CDR1 SGHTA, CDR2 FQGNSA. CDR3 amino acids: CASSHLAGGLETQYF. CDR3 DNA: TGTGCCAGCAGCCACCTAGCGGGAGGGTTAGAGACCCAGTACTTC.

This clonotype was seen repeatedly, ten times or more. The chain recombines TRBV12-3 or TRBV12-4 with TRBJ2-7; D is uncertain. V lost 5 bases to trimming and J lost 6 bases, with 23 bases between them. There are 16 residues in the CDR3. CDR3 bases: TGTGCCAGCAGTCCTCATGGTAGTAGCCGAACTGGCGAGCAGTACTTC. It codes for CASSPHGSSRTGEQYF.

The genes are TRBV20-1 and TRBJ2-5; the match to TRBD1 covers 7 bases. Germline CDR1 is DFQATT and CDR2 is SNEGSKA (reference sequence). Germline trimming cut 7 bases from V and 2 bases from J; bases unmatched to any gene: 10. The CDR3 consists of 14 residues. CDR3 protein: CSERTGRSQETQYF. DNA of the CDR3: TGCAGTGAACGGACAGGAAGATCACAAGAGACCCAGTACTTC.

This chain joins TRBV6-4 and TRBJ1-2; TRBD1 matches at 10 bases. The CDR3 consists of 15 residues. V gave up 5 bases and J gave up 8 bases; unmatched junction bases: 11. Germline CDR1 reads MRHNA; CDR2 reads SNTAGT. The CDR3 DNA follows: TGTGCCAGCAGTTACTTCTTCGGGACAGGGGAGGGCTACACCTTC. Translated: CASSYFFGTGEGYTF.

This clonotype was seen many times. CDR3 nucleotides: TGTGCCAGCAGTTACGGCATATCGTCTGGGGCCAACGTCCTGACTTTC. It yields the protein CASSYGISSGANVLTF. The chain joins TRBV6-5 to TRBJ2-6, with D hard to call. The CDR3 is 16 amino acids. Trimming took off 2 bases at V and 1 base at J, with 9 bases between the two ends. The germline V gene encodes CDR1 MNHEY and CDR2 SVGAGI.

This clonotype was seen a few times. The chain carries TRBV10-3 and TRBJ2-2, with 7 nucleotides matching TRBD2. The V gene end was trimmed by 3 bases and the J gene end by 6 bases; junction bases not matched to a gene: 7. The CDR3 consists of 15 residues. Germline V lookup: CDR1 ENHRY, CDR2 SYGVKD. For the CDR3, the DNA is TGTGCCATCAGTGACCCTGGGACTAACCCCGGGGAGCTGTTTTTT. Translation: CAISDPGTNPGELFF.

The V call is TRBV9, the J call TRBJ2-7; D may be TRBD1 or TRBD2 (6 bases each). Germline values: CDR1 SGDLS, CDR2 YYNGEE. The CDR3 consists of 15 residues. Trimming cost V 4 bases and J 1 base, with 15 bases left between them. The CDR3 here is CASSPPGAPSYEQYF. DNA for the CDR3: TGTGCCAGCAGCCCCCCGGGGGCCCCTTCCTACGAGCAGTACTTC.

The table lists this clonotype with many counts. The rearrangement uses TRBV7-2 and TRBJ2-5; D unclear. V dropped 1 base and J dropped 1 base, with 10 bases sitting between them. This CDR3 has 15 residues. Looked up from germline, CDR1 is SGHTA and CDR2 is FQGNSA. CDR3 loop: CASSLGRPVQETQYF. The CDR3 coding sequence is TGTGCCAGCAGCTTAGGTCGCCCAGTCCAAGAGACCCAGTACTTC.

This clonotype showed up many times. This rearrangement joins TRBV3-1 to TRBJ1-5; D remains ambiguous. With 0 bases removed from V and 3 bases from J, the gap between germline ends came to 6 bases. In germline, CDR1 is LGHDT, CDR2 YNNKEL (reference sequence). The CDR3 is 14 amino acids. CDR3 bases: TGTGCCAGCAGCCAAGATGGTTACAATCAGCCCCAGCATTTT. Residues: CASSQDGYNQPQHF.

This clonotype was detected a few times. This rearrangement joins TRBV28 to TRBJ2-7; 9 bases agree with TRBD1. The germline CDR1 and CDR2 sequences are MDHEN and SYDVKM. There are 16 residues in the CDR3. The J segment lost 4 bases and the V segment lost 5 bases, leaving 12 bases of the junction unmatched. CDR3 coding DNA: TGTGCCAGCAGTCCAGCCACAGGGGGCAATAGGTACGAGCAGTACTTC. This gives the protein CASSPATGGNRYEQYF.

This clonotype was detected a few times. The chain links TRBV20-1 to TRBJ2-7; D may be TRBD1 (6 bases). The CDR3 is 12 residues long. Trimming took 8 bases from V and 0 from J, leaving 11 bases between them. Germline V CDR1 and CDR2: DFQATT, SNEGSKA (reference sequence). CDR3 sequence reads: CSSWDNSYEQYF. CDR3 bases: TGCAGTTCCTGGGACAACTCCTACGAGCAGTACTTC.

In this sample, this clonotype turned up a few times. This chain links TRBV27 with TRBJ1-1; TRBD1 agrees at 9 bases. From germline, CDR1 is MNHEY and CDR2 SMNVEV (reference sequence). This CDR3 comprises 15 residues. Losses at the gene ends were 5 bases for V and 11 bases for J; bases not matched to a gene: 15. The CDR3 coding sequence is TGTGCCAGCAGTCCCCTCTCGGGACAGGGCGTGTTGGCTTTCTTT. It specifies CASSPLSGQGVLAFF.

This clonotype was recorded many times. V is TRBV2 and J is TRBJ1-4; D ambiguous. The CDR3 contains 15 residues. CDR1 is SNHLY, CDR2 FYNNEI, per germline. Between the trimmed V and J ends, which lost 1 base and 1 base, there was a span of 7 bases. CDR3 sequence (DNA): TGTGCCAGCAGTGAAGGGCGGGGAACTAATGAAAAACTGTTTTTT. This codes for CASSEGRGTNEKLFF.

This clonotype occurred many times. The chain recombines TRBV3-1 with TRBJ2-1; D gene unclear. The V and J ends lost 8 bases and 5 bases respectively, with 10 bases between them. CDR3 size: 12 residues. The V gene's germline CDR1 is LGHDT and CDR2 YNNKEL (reference sequence). The CDR3 DNA reads TGTGCCAGCGAAAAAACTGACAATGAGCAGTTCTTC. The encoded protein is CASEKTDNEQFF.

The sample holds a few counts of this clonotype. This chain connects TRBV28 to TRBJ2-3; TRBD2 aligns across 12 bases. The junction had 8 bases not matched to a gene; V was cut back by 5 bases and J by 5 bases. Looked up from germline, CDR1 is MDHEN and CDR2 is SYDVKM. CDR3 length equals 16 residues. The CDR3 DNA sequence: TGTGCCAGCAGTACGCGACTAGCGGGAGATAGAGATACGCAGTATTTT. Translation gives CASSTRLAGDRDTQYF. The whole variable domain, filled in from reference TRBV28 and TRBJ2-3, reads DVKVTQSSRYLVKRTGEKVFLECVQDMDHENMFWYRQDPGLGLRLIYFSYDVKMKEKGDIPEGYSVSREKKERFSLILESASTNQTSMYLCASSTRLAGDRDTQYFGPGTRLTVL.

The chain is built from TRBV12-3 or TRBV12-4 and TRBJ1-1, with no clear D. The CDR3 is made up of 14 amino acids. The germline V and J ends were trimmed by 2 bases and 1 base, with 8 bases remaining between them. The CDR3 DNA is TGTGCCAGCAGTTTAATTCGGTCGAACACTGAAGCTTTCTTT. Translation: CASSLIRSNTEAFF.

This clonotype was seen repeatedly, ten times or more. The CDR3 sequence: CASSLPLAGRTDTQYF. The CDR3 DNA reads as TGTGCCAGCAGTTTACCACTAGCGGGCCGCACAGATACGCAGTATTTT. This chain connects TRBV28 to TRBJ2-3, with 9 bases identical to TRBD2. Looked up from germline, CDR1 is MDHEN and CDR2 is SYDVKM. Trimming cost V 2 bases and J 1 base; bases outside gene matches: 4. This CDR3 has 16 residues.

This clonotype has a count of ten or more. The chain uses TRBV28 and TRBJ2-2, with D unclear. Germline-derived CDR1 and CDR2 are MDHEN and SYDVKM. The V gene lost 4 bases and the J gene lost 8 bases, with 17 bases spanning the gap. The CDR3 has 15 residues. The CDR3 loop is CASSSPQVGSGELFF. The CDR3, as DNA: TGTGCCAGCAGTTCCCCCCAGGTTGGGTCAGGGGAGCTGTTTTTT.

This clonotype was counted between two and nine times. V is TRBV28 and J is TRBJ2-1; D gene uncertain. The CDR3 has 15 amino acids. From germline, CDR1 is MDHEN and CDR2 SYDVKM. The V end lost 1 base, the J end lost 1 base, and 8 bases lay between the germline ends. Here the CDR3 DNA reads TGTGCCAGCAGTTTATTAGTAGGTTCCTACAATGAGCAGTTCTTC. This gives the protein CASSLLVGSYNEQFF.

V is TRBV6-5 and J is TRBJ2-7; 9 positions match TRBD1. The germline gives CDR1 MNHEY, CDR2 SVGAGI. CDR3 length: 14 amino acids. J lost 4 bases, V lost 2 bases, and 3 bases had no gene match. Here the CDR3 reads CASSYRDRVYEQYF. The CDR3, as DNA: TGTGCCAGCAGTTACCGGGACAGGGTGTACGAGCAGTACTTC.

The sample holds many counts of this clonotype. The V and J genes are TRBV7-2 and TRBJ2-7, with D maybe TRBD2 (5 bases). The germline CDR1 and CDR2 sequences are SGHTA and FQGNSA. V lost 0 bases and J 0 bases, leaving 9 bases between the germline ends. The CDR3 loop spans 15 amino acids. CDR3 coding DNA: TGTGCCAGCAGCTTAGCTAGCGCGAGCTCCTACGAGCAGTACTTC. Translating it yields CASSLASASSYEQYF.

There are a few counts of this clonotype. J is TRBJ2-5 and V is TRBV5-8, with 7 bases lining up with TRBD1. V dropped 4 bases and J dropped 4; count of bases not matched to a gene: 10. The CDR3 length is 15 residues. The V gene's germline CDR1 is SGHTS and CDR2 YDEGEE. The CDR3 here is CASSRQTGSAETQYF. In DNA, the CDR3 is TGTGCCAGCAGCCGCCAGACAGGGTCGGCAGAGACCCAGTACTTC.